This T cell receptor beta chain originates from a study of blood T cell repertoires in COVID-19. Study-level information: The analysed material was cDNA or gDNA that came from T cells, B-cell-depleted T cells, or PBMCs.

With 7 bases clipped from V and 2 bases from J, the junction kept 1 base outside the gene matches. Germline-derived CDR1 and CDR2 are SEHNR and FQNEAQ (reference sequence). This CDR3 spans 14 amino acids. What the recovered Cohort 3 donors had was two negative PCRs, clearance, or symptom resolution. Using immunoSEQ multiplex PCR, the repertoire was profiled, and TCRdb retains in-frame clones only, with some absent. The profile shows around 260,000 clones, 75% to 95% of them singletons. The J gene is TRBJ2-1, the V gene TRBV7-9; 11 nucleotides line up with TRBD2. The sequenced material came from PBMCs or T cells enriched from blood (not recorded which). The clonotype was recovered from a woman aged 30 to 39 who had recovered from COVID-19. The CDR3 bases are TGTGCCAGCAAGGGACTAGCGGCCTACAATGAGCAGTTCTTC. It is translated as CASKGLAAYNEQFF. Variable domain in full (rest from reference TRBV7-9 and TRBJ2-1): DTGVSQNPRHKITKRGQNVTFRCDPISEHNRLYWYRQTLGQGPEFLTYFQNEAQLEKSRLLSDRFSAERPKGSFSTLEIQRTEQGDSAMYLCASKGLAAYNEQFFGPGTRLTVL.